The rows below give T cell receptor beta chains drawn from one sample of a study of T cells in Graves' hyperthyroidism and ophthalmopathy. TCRdb reprocessed the multiplex PCR reads with MiXCR, giving one entry per CDR3 protein. The sample includes some 600,000 distinct CDR3 sequences, 11% to 15% seen only once; the top ten take roughly 5.7%. What was sequenced was blood. These TCRs come from a woman younger than 45 with Graves' hyperthyroidism that later progressed to Graves' ophthalmopathy. Both conserved end residues are part of each CDR3. D genes are given only for firm matches. Clone size is not always given. Where it is, it says once, few, many or a class for expanded clones.

v_gene,j_gene,abundance,d_gene,CDR3aa,CDR3nt
TRBV28,TRBJ2-5,many,.,CASSLDWGSPYF,TGTGCCAGCAGTTTGGACTGGGGTTCACCGTACTTC
TRBV7-2,TRBJ2-1,few,TRBD2,CASSFSGSRGNEQFF,TGTGCCAGCAGCTTTAGCGGGAGCCGGGGTAATGAGCAGTTCTTC
TRBV30,TRBJ2-1,.,TRBD1,CACIKSGTGGTEQFF,TGTGCCTGCATCAAATCCGGGACAGGGGGCACTGAGCAGTTCTTC
TRBV4-1,TRBJ1-1,.,.,CASSQGQVTNTEAFF,TGCGCCAGCAGCCAAGGACAGGTTACGAACACTGAAGCTTTCTTT
TRBV5-1,TRBJ1-4,many,.,CASSLDRSGEKLFF,TGCGCCAGCAGCTTGGACAGGTCCGGTGAAAAACTGTTTTTT
TRBV6-2/TRBV6-3,TRBJ1-1,few,.,CASSWPSGIIGSTEAFF,TGTGCCAGCAGTTGGCCGTCGGGGATTATAGGTAGCACTGAAGCTTTCTTT
TRBV19,TRBJ2-5,many,TRBD1,CASSIFGDSKETQYF,TGTGCCAGTAGTATCTTTGGGGACAGCAAAGAGACCCAGTACTTC
TRBV24-1,TRBJ2-3,many,.,CATSDLPGATDTQYF,TGTGCCACCAGTGATTTGCCGGGCGCCACAGATACGCAGTATTTT
TRBV27,TRBJ2-1,many,TRBD2,CASSLRSLAGGIGSYNEQFF,TGTGCCAGCAGCCTCAGGAGTCTAGCGGGAGGAATAGGGTCCTACAATGAGCAGTTCTTC
TRBV29-1,TRBJ2-1,many,TRBD2,CSVEDTGLAGYEQFF,TGCAGCGTTGAAGATACGGGACTAGCGGGATATGAGCAGTTCTTC
TRBV15,TRBJ1-2,many,.,CATSNSDYGYTF,TGTGCCACCAGCAATTCAGATTATGGCTACACCTTC
TRBV2,TRBJ2-5,few,TRBD1,CASDRDQETQYF,TGTGCCAGCGACAGGGACCAAGAGACCCAGTACTTC
TRBV6-2/TRBV6-3,TRBJ2-4,few,.,CASSFPGAKNIQYF,TGTGCCAGCAGTTTTCCCGGAGCCAAAAACATTCAGTACTTC
TRBV6-6,TRBJ2-7,many,.,CASSYLVTGRSEQYF,TGTGCCAGCAGTTACTTGGTTACAGGGCGGTCCGAGCAGTACTTC
TRBV11-3,TRBJ2-3,many,TRBD2,CASSSIAGVRDTQYF,TGTGCCAGCAGCTCGATAGCGGGAGTTAGAGATACGCAGTATTTT
TRBV28,TRBJ2-7,many,.,CASSSSDRVNYEQYF,TGTGCCAGCAGTTCCTCCGACAGAGTGAACTACGAGCAGTACTTC
TRBV6-6,TRBJ1-6,.,TRBD1,CASRYSRGESPLHF,TGTGCCAGCAGGTACTCCAGGGGGGAGTCACCCCTCCACTTT
TRBV2,TRBJ1-6,many,TRBD1,CASNSRGLYNSPLHF,TGTGCCAGCAATAGCAGGGGGCTCTATAATTCACCCCTCCACTTT
TRBV5-1,TRBJ2-3,many,TRBD2,CASSLAGAGVGDTQYF,TGCGCCAGCAGCTTGGCAGGAGCGGGAGTCGGAGATACGCAGTATTTT
TRBV24-1,TRBJ2-1,many,TRBD1,CATRAGQEKNKQFF,TGTGCCACCAGGGCCGGACAGGAAAAGAATAAGCAGTTCTTC
TRBV18,TRBJ1-5,.,.,CASSRRDSNQPQHF,TGTGCCAGCTCACGCAGGGACAGCAATCAGCCCCAGCATTTT
TRBV7-2,TRBJ1-1,many,.,CASSNSGLPLPEAFF,TGTGCCAGCAGCAACTCCGGGCTCCCCCTCCCTGAAGCTTTCTTT
TRBV12-3/TRBV12-4,TRBJ1-2,.,TRBD1,CASRTTGQFYGYTF,TGTGCCAGCAGAACCACGGGACAGTTCTATGGCTACACCTTC
TRBV27,TRBJ1-1,few,.,CASSIIGGNTEAFF,TGTGCCAGCAGTATAATCGGGGGTAACACTGAAGCTTTCTTT
TRBV10-3,TRBJ2-1,many,.,CAISEREENEQFF,TGTGCCATCAGTGAAAGGGAAGAGAATGAGCAGTTCTTC
TRBV7-3,TRBJ2-5,many,.,CASSQRAVYQETQYF,TGTGCCAGCAGCCAACGGGCGGTTTACCAAGAGACCCAGTACTTC
TRBV30,TRBJ1-1,many,.,CAWSYDSETEAFF,TGTGCCTGGAGCTACGACAGCGAAACTGAAGCTTTCTTT
TRBV6-2/TRBV6-3,TRBJ2-7,many,TRBD1,CASSDTGTGYYEQYF,TGTGCCAGCAGCGACACCGGGACAGGGTACTACGAGCAGTACTTC
TRBV7-2,TRBJ2-3,many,TRBD1,CASSPFGTGITDTQYF,TGTGCCAGCAGCCCGTTCGGGACAGGGATCACAGATACGCAGTATTTT
TRBV3-1,TRBJ1-4,many,.,CASSPRANEKLFF,TGTGCCAGCAGCCCTCGGGCTAATGAAAAACTGTTTTTT
TRBV6-1,TRBJ1-4,few,.,CASSKGDPGRYEKLFF,TGTGCCAGCTCCAAGGGGGACCCCGGGCGGTATGAAAAACTGTTTTTT
TRBV27,TRBJ1-6,many,.,CASSSGVGQSSYNSPLHF,TGTGCCAGCAGTTCCGGGGTTGGCCAGAGCTCCTATAATTCACCCCTCCACTTT
TRBV4-3,TRBJ2-1,.,.,CASSQVFGVDEQFF,TGCGCCAGCAGCCAAGTTTTTGGGGTCGATGAGCAGTTCTTC
TRBV12-5,TRBJ2-2,many,.,CASGLKAGVYTGELFF,TGTGCTAGTGGTTTGAAGGCAGGGGTGTACACCGGGGAGCTGTTTTTT
TRBV20-1,TRBJ1-1,.,.,CSAANSRGTEAFF,TGCAGTGCAGCCAACTCCAGGGGCACTGAAGCTTTCTTT
TRBV11-3,TRBJ2-2,many,.,CASTGLTTGELFF,TGTGCCAGCACTGGACTGACCACCGGGGAGCTGTTTTTT
TRBV27,TRBJ1-4,many,.,CASSDSEEKLFF,TGTGCCAGCAGTGACAGTGAAGAAAAACTGTTTTTT
TRBV28,TRBJ2-1,many,TRBD2,CASTLAGVEFNEQFF,TGTGCCAGCACCCTAGCGGGAGTTGAGTTTAATGAGCAGTTCTTC
TRBV5-1,TRBJ1-2,.,TRBD1,CASSPTGTGGDGYTF,TGCGCCAGCAGCCCTACCGGGACAGGGGGCGATGGCTACACCTTC
TRBV7-9,TRBJ1-5,.,.,CASSQDFNAQHF,TGTGCCAGCAGCCAAGACTTTAATGCCCAGCATTTT
TRBV11-2,TRBJ2-1,many,TRBD2,CASSLASGNYNEQFF,TGTGCCAGCAGCTTAGCTAGCGGGAACTACAATGAGCAGTTCTTC